Shown below are 17 T cell receptor beta chains from a single sample sequenced in a study of CD8 T cells in ankylosing spondylitis. TCRdb fed the 5' RACE reads into MiXCR, producing one record per CDR3 protein. The sample records under 300,000 distinct CDR3 sequences, around 7.8% being singletons. The source material was blood, either unsorted or a sorted T cell fraction (not recorded which). The receptors derive from a male donor with ankylosing spondylitis or in good health (not recorded which).

This clonotype was observed many times. CDR3 protein: CASSYRAKNIQYF. As DNA, the CDR3 is TGTGCCAGCAGCTATAGGGCCAAAAACATTCAGTACTTC. The gene calls are TRBV6-2 or TRBV6-3 and TRBJ2-4; D uncertain. This CDR3 contains 13 residues. V lost 6 bases and J lost 1, with 7 bases in between. Germline lookup yields CDR1 MNHEY and CDR2 SVGEGT.

V gene TRBV7-8 combines with J gene TRBJ2-1; 8 bases fit TRBD1. The CDR3 contains 15 residues. The V gene's germline CDR1 is SGHVS and CDR2 FQNEAQ. Trimming at V came to 3 bases and at J to 4 bases, leaving 5 bases not matched to a gene. In DNA form, the CDR3 reads TGTGCCAGCAGCTTTCGGACAGGGATATACAATGAGCAGTTCTTC. Translating it yields CASSFRTGIYNEQFF.

This clonotype was found many times. The V gene is TRBV20-1, the J gene TRBJ2-1, with D possibly being TRBD2 (5 bases). Per the germline V gene, CDR1 is DFQATT and CDR2 is SNEGSKA (reference sequence). V lost 1 base, J lost 0 bases, and 7 bases lay in between. The CDR3 is made up of 14 amino acids. CDR3 region: CSARVAISYNEQFF. The CDR3 DNA is TGCAGTGCTAGAGTAGCGATCTCCTACAATGAGCAGTTCTTC.

At least ten counts were recorded for this clonotype. V is TRBV7-3 and J is TRBJ2-3; D unresolved. Germline CDR1 reads SGHTA; CDR2 reads FQGTGA. This CDR3 contains 14 residues. The V end was cut by 2 bases, the J end by 5 bases, with 11 bases between. The CDR3, as DNA: TGTGCCAGCAGCTTAGTGCGGTTAGGAGATACGCAGTATTTT. This codes for CASSLVRLGDTQYF.

The table lists this clonotype with many counts. The chain couples TRBV6-4 to TRBJ2-1; D gene uncertain. Trimming pared 0 bases from V and 0 bases from J, leaving 9 bases between. CDR3 length: 16 amino acids. From germline, CDR1 is MRHNA and CDR2 SNTAGT. CDR3 DNA: TGTGCCAGCAGTGACTCGTCTAGGGCCTCCTACAATGAGCAGTTCTTC. Encoded protein: CASSDSSRASYNEQFF.

There are many counts of this clonotype. The chain joins TRBV6-6 to TRBJ2-7; no clear D. Between the trimmed V and J ends, which lost 4 bases and 3 bases, there was a span of 10 bases. There are 13 residues in the CDR3. In germline, CDR1 is MNHNY, CDR2 SVGAGI (reference sequence). CDR3 coding DNA: TGTGCCAGCAGTTTTGGTTATGTCTACGAGCAGTACTTC. This translates into CASSFGYVYEQYF.

In this sample, this clonotype turned up many times. The genes are TRBV12-3 or TRBV12-4 and TRBJ1-4; unclear D gene. Trimming took off 1 base at V and 0 bases at J, with 3 bases between the two ends. The CDR3 extends over 14 amino acids. The CDR3 bases are TGTGCCAGCAGTTTAGAGGCAACTAATGAAAAACTGTTTTTT. Its protein is CASSLEATNEKLFF.

This clonotype was seen at least ten times. This rearrangement joins TRBV3-1 to TRBJ2-2; unclear D gene. Trimming pared 5 bases from V and 9 bases from J, leaving 10 bases between. CDR3 length: 12 amino acids. Germline CDR1 is LGHDT and CDR2 is YNNKEL (reference sequence). The CDR3 loop reads CASSEYGRELFF. Here the CDR3 DNA reads TGTGCCAGCAGCGAGTACGGAAGGGAGCTGTTTTTT. Combining the CDR3 with reference TRBV3-1 and TRBJ2-2 gives the whole variable domain DTAVSQTPKYLVTQMGNDKSIKCEQNLGHDTMYWYKQDSKKFLKIMFSYNNKELIINETVPNRFSPKSPDKAHLNLHINSLELGDSAVYFCASSEYGRELFFGEGSRLTVL.

At least ten counts were recorded for this clonotype. The chain carries TRBV5-1 and TRBJ2-2; 7 bases are a match to TRBD1. With 1 base clipped from V and 2 bases from J, the junction kept 11 bases outside the gene matches. CDR1 SGHRS and CDR2 YFSETQ come from the germline V gene. CDR3 length: 18 residues. CDR3 nucleotides: TGCGCCAGCAGCTTGCGGTACACTGGACAGGCTAACACCGGGGAGCTGTTTTTT. Its translation: CASSLRYTGQANTGELFF.

This clonotype was seen more than once but under ten times. This rearrangement joins TRBV7-2 to TRBJ1-4; TRBD1 matches at 8 bases. This CDR3 comprises 14 residues. Per the germline V gene, CDR1 is SGHTA and CDR2 is FQGNSA. Losses at the gene ends were 3 bases for V and 7 bases for J; bases not matched to a gene: 4. As DNA, the CDR3 is TGTGCCAGCAGCTTGGACAGGGCCGTTGAAAAACTGTTTTTT. Translating it yields CASSLDRAVEKLFF.

This clonotype has a count of ten or more. The genes are TRBV12-3 or TRBV12-4 and TRBJ2-5; the match to TRBD1 covers 8 bases. V trimming: 5 bases; J trimming: 4 bases; junction bases outside the gene matches: 9. This CDR3 has 15 residues. This CDR3 reads CASSLQGERPETQYF. The DNA for the CDR3 is TGTGCCAGCAGTCTACAGGGGGAACGCCCAGAGACCCAGTACTTC.

This clonotype was seen a few times. The rearrangement joins TRBV12-3 or TRBV12-4 to TRBJ2-4; 10 bases line up with TRBD1. The CDR3 loop spans 15 amino acids. The trim removed 5 bases at V and 6 bases at J, leaving 7 bases unmatched. The CDR3 DNA is TGTGCCAGCAGTCATTGGGGGGACAGGGGAAACATTCAGTACTTC. Translation: CASSHWGDRGNIQYF.

This clonotype has a count of ten or more. The rearrangement joins TRBV27 to TRBJ1-3; possible D gene TRBD1, 5 bases. This CDR3 is 13 amino acids long. V dropped 8 bases and J dropped 0 bases, with 8 bases sitting between them. Germline CDR1 reads MNHEY; CDR2 reads SMNVEV (reference sequence). CDR3 protein: CASGDLSGNTIYF. The CDR3 DNA reads as TGTGCCAGCGGGGACCTCTCTGGAAACACCATATATTTT.

This clonotype has at least ten counts. The gene calls are TRBV5-5 and TRBJ1-1; tentatively, D is TRBD1 (5 bases). The CDR3 runs to 15 residues. Deletions cut 0 bases from V and 0 bases from J, with 9 bases between. CDR1 SGHKS and CDR2 YYEKEE come from the germline V gene (reference sequence). CDR3 sequence (DNA): TGTGCCAGCAGCTTGGGGGGGACCTTGAACACTGAAGCTTTCTTT. Protein sequence: CASSLGGTLNTEAFF.

This clonotype was counted only a few times. V and J are TRBV4-1 and TRBJ2-1, with 9 bases aligning to TRBD2. With 1 base clipped from V and 10 bases from J, the junction kept 11 bases outside the gene matches. The germline V gene encodes CDR1 MGHRA and CDR2 YSYEKL. This CDR3 spans 16 amino acids. CDR3 bases: TGCGCCAGCAGCCAAGTTCTAGCGGGGCCCCCATTAGAGCAGTTCTTC. Its protein is CASSQVLAGPPLEQFF.

Ten or more counts support this clonotype. The chain combines TRBV9 with TRBJ2-3; perhaps TRBD2 as D (6 bases). V shed 4 bases and J shed 4 bases, with 10 bases lying between them. Germline V gives CDR1 SGDLS, CDR2 YYNGEE. This CDR3 has 13 amino acids. The CDR3 bases are TGTGCCAGCAGCTTACGACTAGCAGATACGCAGTATTTT. Its translation is CASSLRLADTQYF.

This clonotype was recorded at least ten times. The chain has TRBV15 and TRBJ2-1; D is unclear. The ends were cut back, 0 bases at V and 6 bases at J, with 3 bases in the middle. CDR1 and CDR2 from the germline V gene are LNHNV and YYDKDF (reference sequence). The CDR3 contains 12 residues. CDR3 sequence: CATSRDFNEQFF. The CDR3, as DNA: TGTGCCACCAGCAGAGATTTCAATGAGCAGTTCTTC.